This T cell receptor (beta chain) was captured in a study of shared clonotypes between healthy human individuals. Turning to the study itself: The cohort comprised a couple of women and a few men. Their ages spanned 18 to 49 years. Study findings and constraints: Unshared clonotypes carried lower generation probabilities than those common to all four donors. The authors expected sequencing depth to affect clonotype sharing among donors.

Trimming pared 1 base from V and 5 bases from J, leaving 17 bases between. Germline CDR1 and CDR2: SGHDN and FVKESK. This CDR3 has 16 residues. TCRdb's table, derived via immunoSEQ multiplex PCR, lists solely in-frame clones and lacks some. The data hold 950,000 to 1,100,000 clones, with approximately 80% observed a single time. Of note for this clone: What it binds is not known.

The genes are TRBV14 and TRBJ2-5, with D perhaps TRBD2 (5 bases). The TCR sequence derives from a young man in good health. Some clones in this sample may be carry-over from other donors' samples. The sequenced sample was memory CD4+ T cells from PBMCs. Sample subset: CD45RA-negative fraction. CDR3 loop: CASSQARFLGGETQYF. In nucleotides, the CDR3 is TGTGCCAGCAGCCAAGCCCGGTTCCTGGGCGGGGAGACCCAGTACTTC.